This TCR beta chain was recorded in a study of shared clonotypes between healthy human individuals. For this clone: Its antigen is unidentified.

Study results and caveats: Read depth was anticipated to influence clonotype sharing among donors. Naive subsets typically showed greater estimated richness than memory subsets.

Researchers ran the assay at a deep level. Libraries were prepared by immunoSEQ multiplex PCR; TCRdb keeps only in-frame clonotypes and omits some of them. The table has some 1.5 million clones, around 95% seen once. Into CD45RA+ naive and CD45RA-negative memory subsets, the CD4+ cells were split. Sequencing was performed on naive CD4+ T cells sorted from blood. The subset is: CD45RA+ positively selected. This receptor was taken from a man aged 25 to 40 in good health.

In DNA form, the CDR3 reads TGTGCCAGCCTCGGGGGCGGGCGGAATCAGCCCCAGCATTTT. Amino acids: CASLGGGRNQPQHF. The rearrangement links TRBV28 to TRBJ1-5; D is possibly TRBD1 (6 bases). CDR1 and CDR2 from the germline V gene are MDHEN and SYDVKM. The CDR3 runs 14 residues. Deletions cut 8 bases from V and 4 bases from J, with 15 bases between. The variable domain in full, with the rest retrieved from reference TRBV28 and TRBJ1-5, is DVKVTQSSRYLVKRTGEKVFLECVQDMDHENMFWYRQDPGLGLRLIYFSYDVKMKEKGDIPEGYSVSREKKERFSLILESASTNQTSMYLCASLGGGRNQPQHFGDGTRLSIL.